The 26 T cell receptor beta chains below all came from one sample that was sequenced in a study of early T cells in non-severe SARS-CoV-2 infection. One entry per CDR3 protein results from TCRdb running MiXCR on the 5' RACE reads. Here the sample spans about 18,000 distinct CDR3 sequences, roughly 6.1% being singletons. Sequenced input: whole blood. Every receptor here comes from an adult who was a healthcare worker with PCR-confirmed SARS-CoV-2 infection or an uninfected control (not recorded which).

This clonotype occurred a few times. The rearrangement uses TRBV7-6 and TRBJ2-7, with 9 bases matching TRBD2. The CDR3 sequence is 14 residues long. The trim removed 5 bases at V and 7 bases at J, leaving 9 bases unmatched. Germline V lookup: CDR1 SGHVS, CDR2 FNYEAQ. CDR3: CASSPSGTGDEQYF. DNA for the CDR3: TGTGCCAGCAGCCCTAGCGGGACGGGAGATGAGCAGTACTTC.

This clonotype was observed many times. The CDR3 DNA reads as TGTGCCTGGAGTATACGGGACCGAGCCTACGAGCAGTACTTC. Its protein is CAWSIRDRAYEQYF. V and J are TRBV30 and TRBJ2-7; the D gene could be TRBD1 or TRBD2 (5 bases each). Germline assignment: CDR1 GTSNPN and CDR2 SVGIG (reference sequence). The germline V and J ends were trimmed by 2 bases and 2 bases, with 13 bases remaining between them. CDR3 length: 14 amino acids. Full variable domain (rest looked up from reference TRBV30 and TRBJ2-7): SQTIHQWPATLVQPVGSPLSLECTVEGTSNPNLYWYRQAAGRGLQLLFYSVGIGQISSEVPQNLSASRPQDRQFILSSKKLLLSDSGFYLCAWSIRDRAYEQYFGPGTRLTVT.

This clonotype was seen at least ten times. The chain combines TRBV11-2 with TRBJ2-1; 13 bases line up with TRBD2. Germline CDR1 SGHAT, CDR2 FQNNGV. With 4 bases clipped from V and 9 bases from J, the junction kept 12 bases outside the gene matches. This CDR3 has 17 amino acids. This CDR3 is CASSSPEGLAGVGEQFF. The CDR3 DNA follows: TGTGCCAGCAGCTCCCCGGAAGGACTAGCGGGAGTGGGTGAGCAGTTCTTC.

This clonotype was counted ten times or more. CDR3 sequence: CASSFGSNQPQHF. The DNA of the CDR3 is TGTGCCAGCAGTTTCGGCAGCAATCAGCCCCAGCATTTT. The rearrangement uses TRBV12-3 or TRBV12-4 and TRBJ1-5; D not certain. V was clipped by 3 bases and J by 1 base, with 4 bases between them. This CDR3 region has 13 residues.

The sample holds many counts of this clonotype. The chain employs TRBV30 and TRBJ1-5; D not certain. V was cut by 3 bases and J by 3 bases, with 15 bases left in between. Looked up from germline, CDR1 is GTSNPN and CDR2 is SVGIG (reference sequence). CDR3 size: 15 residues. CDR3 in DNA: TGTGCCTGGAGCCCGGGGAGCGGAGCCAATCAGCCCCAGCATTTT. Translation: CAWSPGSGANQPQHF.

This clonotype is deemed medium-sized. V gene TRBV7-9 combines with J gene TRBJ1-6; D unresolved. Deletions cut 2 bases from V and 7 bases from J, with 9 bases between. The CDR3 consists of 14 residues. The germline CDR1 and CDR2 sequences are SEHNR and FQNEAQ (reference sequence). CDR3: CASSLHGENSPLHF. In nucleotides, the CDR3 is TGTGCCAGCAGCTTACATGGGGAAAATTCACCCCTCCACTTT.

This clonotype was seen repeatedly, ten times or more. The chain joins TRBV6-2 or TRBV6-3 to TRBJ2-7; the D call may be TRBD1 or TRBD2 (5 bases each). This CDR3 has 13 residues. V lost 5 bases and J 2 bases, leaving 10 bases between the germline ends. Germline assignment: CDR1 MNHEY and CDR2 SVGEGT. CDR3 loop: CASSRDATYEQYF. The CDR3 DNA sequence: TGTGCCAGCAGTCGGGACGCGACCTACGAGCAGTACTTC.

This clonotype was observed a handful of times. The rearrangement links TRBV6-1 to TRBJ2-5; D unresolved. The CDR3 sequence is 13 residues long. Germline CDR1 is MNHNS and CDR2 is SASEGT. The germline V and J ends were trimmed by 9 bases and 2 bases, with 13 bases remaining between them. This CDR3 reads CASRVPNQETQYF. The DNA for the CDR3 is TGTGCCAGTCGGGTGCCGAATCAAGAGACCCAGTACTTC.

This clonotype came up many times. The chain couples TRBV10-3 to TRBJ2-1, with 15 positions matching TRBD2. With 7 bases clipped from V and 4 bases from J, the junction kept 5 bases outside the gene matches. Germline loops: CDR1 ENHRY, CDR2 SYGVKD. The CDR3 consists of 16 residues. As DNA, the CDR3 is TGTGCCATCACCGCGGGACTAGCGGGAGGATACAATGAGCAGTTCTTC. The encoded protein is CAITAGLAGGYNEQFF.

By share, this clonotype counts as medium-sized. The CDR3 sequence: CASRCLNRGKGYTF. The CDR3, as DNA: TGTGCAAGTCGCTGCCTGAACAGGGGTAAAGGCTACACCTTC. The chain links TRBV12-2 to TRBJ1-2; the table calls TRBD1, which could not be checked here. TRBV12-2 is an annotated pseudogene. CDR3 length: 14 amino acids.

This clonotype occurred a few times. J is TRBJ2-3 and V is TRBV20-1, with D unresolved. From germline, CDR1 is DFQATT and CDR2 SNEGSKA (reference sequence). CDR3 length: 12 residues. Trimming removed 4 bases at V and 3 bases at J, with 8 bases between. The CDR3: CSATDTTDTQYF. The CDR3 DNA reads as TGCAGTGCTACCGATACGACAGATACGCAGTATTTT.

The table lists this clonotype with many counts. The V and J genes are TRBV6-1 and TRBJ1-1, with 7 bases lining up with TRBD1. The CDR3 spans 15 residues. Germline assignment: CDR1 MNHNS and CDR2 SASEGT. Trimming removed 2 bases from V and 4 bases from J; junction bases left unmatched: 7. CDR3 in DNA: TGTGCCAGCAGTGAACCGGGACAGCGGGCCACTGAAGCTTTCTTT. Protein: CASSEPGQRATEAFF.

By share, this clonotype ranks as medium-sized. The chain couples TRBV30 to TRBJ2-7; no firm D call. Germline-derived CDR1 and CDR2 are GTSNPN and SVGIG (reference sequence). Trimming removed 2 bases at V and 3 bases at J, with 5 bases between. The CDR3 has 11 amino acids. CDR3 sequence reads: CAWSLHYEQYF. For the CDR3, the DNA is TGTGCCTGGAGTCTGCACTACGAGCAGTACTTC.

The chain links TRBV5-1 to TRBJ2-2; 7 bases agree with TRBD1. The CDR3 spans 15 residues. The V gene's germline CDR1 is SGHRS and CDR2 YFSETQ. The V gene end was trimmed by 0 bases and the J gene end by 7 bases; junction bases not matched to a gene: 6. CDR3 in DNA: TGCGCCAGCAGCTTGGGGACAGGCGTGATCGGGGAGCTGTTTTTT. It encodes CASSLGTGVIGELFF.

This clonotype was seen a handful of times. V gene TRBV29-1 combines with J gene TRBJ1-2; TRBD1 agrees at 7 bases. Germline assignment: CDR1 SQVTM and CDR2 ANQGSEA. The CDR3 contains 11 residues. The trim removed 3 bases at V and 8 bases at J, leaving 3 bases unmatched. CDR3 amino acids: CSVDTGVGYTF. The CDR3 DNA reads as TGCAGCGTTGATACAGGGGTAGGCTACACCTTC.

This clonotype showed up many times. The chain is built from TRBV10-3 and TRBJ2-5; TRBD2 agrees at 9 bases. Trimming cost V 8 bases and J 1 base; bases outside gene matches: 8. The CDR3 has 15 residues. Germline values: CDR1 ENHRY, CDR2 SYGVKD. CDR3 DNA sequence: TGTGCCATCTCTCCCGCTAGCGGGACCCAAGAGACCCAGTACTTC. Protein product: CAISPASGTQETQYF.

This clonotype was seen many times. The rearrangement links TRBV10-3 to TRBJ2-1, with TRBD1 matching over 9 bases. Germline lookup yields CDR1 ENHRY and CDR2 SYGVKD. The CDR3 spans 14 residues. J lost 6 bases, V lost 6 bases, and 6 bases had no gene match. The CDR3 region has the DNA TGTGCCATCAGAAGGGGACAGGGAGGCAATGAGCAGTTCTTC. Translated, it gives CAIRRGQGGNEQFF.

Many counts were recorded for this clonotype. DNA of the CDR3: TGTGCCAGCAGCTTAGGGGACAAGAATTCACCCCTCCACTTT. Protein: CASSLGDKNSPLHF. This chain joins TRBV7-9 and TRBJ1-6; D is perhaps TRBD1 (6 bases). The germline V and J ends were trimmed by 1 base and 7 bases, with 8 bases remaining between them. CDR1 and CDR2 (germline): SEHNR, FQNEAQ (reference sequence). CDR3 length equals 14 residues.

This clonotype is medium-sized in the sample. The chain joins TRBV4-2 to TRBJ1-1; D gene uncertain. CDR3 length: 19 residues. Germline V lookup: CDR1 LGHNA, CDR2 YNFKEQ. Trimming left V 5 bases short and J 3 bases short, with 28 bases between. The CDR3 loop reads CASSATAAAGALRDTEAFF. CDR3 coding DNA: TGTGCCAGCAGCGCAACCGCTGCAGCCGGAGCTTTGAGGGACACTGAAGCTTTCTTT.

This clonotype showed up many times. This chain links TRBV3-2 with TRBJ2-5; the table's D gene call, TRBD2, was not cross checked with the DNA. TRBV3-2 is a documented pseudogene. This CDR3 is built from 17 residues. The CDR3 DNA follows: TGTGCCAGCAGCCAAGAGAAGGGCCTGGCCCTACAAGAGACCCAGTACTTC. It specifies CASSQEKGLALQETQYF.

The sample holds a few counts of this clonotype. The chain recombines TRBV29-1 with TRBJ2-3; 10 bases agree with TRBD1. The CDR3 is 13 amino acids. The V segment lost 5 bases and the J segment 6 bases; nucleotides outside the gene matches: 5. Germline V gene lookup returns CDR1 SQVTM and CDR2 ANQGSEA. For the CDR3, the DNA is TGCAGCGTTCGGACAGGGGGGCCCGATACGCAGTATTTT. Translation: CSVRTGGPDTQYF.

J is TRBJ1-5 and V is TRBV6-5, with a possible D match to TRBD1 (5 bases). With 6 bases removed from V and 3 bases from J, the gap between germline ends came to 12 bases. There are 14 residues in the CDR3. CDR1 MNHEY and CDR2 SVGAGI come from the germline V gene. The CDR3 coding sequence is TGTGCCAGCAGCCCCACTGGACACAATCAGCCCCAGCATTTT. It is translated as CASSPTGHNQPQHF.

The rearrangement links TRBV7-9 to TRBJ2-6, with a tentative D call TRBD2 (6 bases). The ends were cut back, 8 bases at V and 0 bases at J, with 17 bases in the middle. Germline V gene data show CDR1 as SEHNR and CDR2 as FQNEAQ (reference sequence). CDR3 size: 17 residues. CDR3 sequence reads: CASGRAGVNSGANVLTF. The DNA for the CDR3 is TGTGCCAGCGGGAGAGCGGGTGTGAACTCTGGGGCCAACGTCCTGACTTTC.

This clonotype was found many times. The CDR3 sequence is CASSLGGGANEQYF. In nucleotides, the CDR3 is TGTGCCAGCAGCTTAGGTGGAGGGGCGAACGAGCAGTACTTC. This chain joins TRBV7-9 and TRBJ2-7; D perhaps matches TRBD2 (6 bases). With 1 base removed from V and 5 bases from J, the gap between germline ends came to 12 bases. This CDR3 is 14 amino acids long. In germline, CDR1 is SEHNR, CDR2 FQNEAQ (reference sequence).

There are many counts of this clonotype. This chain joins TRBV28 and TRBJ2-7; D call uncertain. The CDR3 has 14 residues. Per germline, CDR1 MDHEN and CDR2 SYDVKM. V lost 2 bases and J lost 2, with 10 bases in between. For the CDR3, the DNA is TGTGCCAGCAGTTTACAGCAGAGCACCTACGAGCAGTACTTC. This gives the protein CASSLQQSTYEQYF.

This clonotype has just a few counts. This rearrangement joins TRBV20-1 to TRBJ2-7; D is perhaps TRBD2 (6 bases). The germline V gene has CDR1 DFQATT and CDR2 SNEGSKA (reference sequence). The CDR3 loop spans 14 amino acids. V was trimmed by 3 bases and J by 2 bases, leaving 14 bases between them. In DNA form, the CDR3 reads TGCAGTGCTAGGGGGCCTGGAGGGACCTACGAGCAGTACTTC. Its protein is CSARGPGGTYEQYF.